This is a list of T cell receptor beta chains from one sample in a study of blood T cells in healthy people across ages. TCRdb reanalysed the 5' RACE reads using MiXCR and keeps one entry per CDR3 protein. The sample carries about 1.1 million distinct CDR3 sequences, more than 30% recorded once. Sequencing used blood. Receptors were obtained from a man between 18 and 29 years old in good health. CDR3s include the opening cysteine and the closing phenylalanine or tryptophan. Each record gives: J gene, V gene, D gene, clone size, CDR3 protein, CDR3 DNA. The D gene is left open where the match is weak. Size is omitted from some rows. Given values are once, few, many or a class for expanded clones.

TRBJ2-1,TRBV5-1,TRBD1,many,CASSLVGQSSYNEQFF,TGCGCCAGCAGCTTGGTGGGACAGAGCTCCTACAATGAGCAGTTCTTC
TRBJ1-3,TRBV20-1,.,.,CSASKPGNAIYF,TGCAGTGCTAGTAAGCCTGGAAACGCCATATATTTT
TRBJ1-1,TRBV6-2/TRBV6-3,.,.,CASKDRDTRNTEAFF,TGTGCCAGCAAAGATCGGGACACCCGGAACACTGAAGCTTTCTTT
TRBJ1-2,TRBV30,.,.,CALWTVYGYTF,TGTGCTCTTTGGACTGTCTATGGCTACACCTTC
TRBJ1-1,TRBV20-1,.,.,CSASKRANTEAFF,TGCAGTGCTAGTAAGAGGGCGAACACTGAAGCTTTCTTT
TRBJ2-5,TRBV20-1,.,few,CSARVGALQETQYF,TGCAGTGCTAGAGTAGGGGCACTCCAAGAGACCCAGTACTTC
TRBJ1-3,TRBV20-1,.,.,CSAPVGSGNTIYF,TGCAGTGCGCCGGTGGGCTCTGGAAACACCATATATTTT
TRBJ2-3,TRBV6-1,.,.,CASSEGRGHTTDTQYF,TGTGCCAGCAGTGAAGGTCGCGGACATACCACAGATACGCAGTATTTT
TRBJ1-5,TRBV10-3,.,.,CAISESVGNQPQHF,TGTGCCATCAGTGAGTCGGTTGGCAATCAGCCCCAGCATTTT
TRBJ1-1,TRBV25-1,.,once,CASRQTGTLNTEAFF,TGTGCCAGCAGGCAAACCGGAACTCTGAACACTGAAGCTTTCTTT
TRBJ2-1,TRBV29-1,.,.,CSVRLLGGNEQFF,TGCAGCGTTCGTTTGTTGGGGGGCAATGAGCAGTTCTTC
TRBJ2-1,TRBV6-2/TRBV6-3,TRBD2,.,CASRLLGGSSYNEQFF,TGTGCCAGCCGACTTCTGGGGGGGAGCTCCTACAATGAGCAGTTCTTC
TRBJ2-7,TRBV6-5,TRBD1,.,CASSVKTGVREQYF,TGTGCCAGCAGTGTAAAGACAGGGGTTCGCGAGCAGTACTTC
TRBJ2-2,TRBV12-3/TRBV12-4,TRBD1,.,CASGTGTAANTGELFF,TGTGCCAGCGGGACCGGGACAGCCGCGAACACCGGGGAGCTGTTTTTT
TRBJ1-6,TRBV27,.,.,CASRAGSRSYNSPLHF,TGTGCCAGCCGGGCAGGGTCCCGCTCCTATAATTCACCCCTCCACTTT
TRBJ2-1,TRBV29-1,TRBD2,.,CSVRTSRGYNEQFF,TGCAGCGTTCGGACTAGCAGGGGATACAATGAGCAGTTCTTC
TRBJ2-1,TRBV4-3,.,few,CASSQDVARTNNEQFF,TGCGCCAGCAGCCAAGACGTAGCCAGGACTAACAATGAGCAGTTCTTC
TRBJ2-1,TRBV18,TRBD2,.,CAGSPSGGAPYNEQFF,TGTGCCGGCTCACCCTCCGGGGGGGCCCCTTACAATGAGCAGTTCTTC
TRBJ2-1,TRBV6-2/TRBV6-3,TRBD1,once,CASSQQGGDEQFF,TGTGCCAGCAGTCAACAGGGGGGAGATGAGCAGTTCTTC
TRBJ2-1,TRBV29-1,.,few,CSVAEGGGQYNEQFF,TGCAGCGTTGCAGAAGGAGGGGGACAGTACAATGAGCAGTTCTTC
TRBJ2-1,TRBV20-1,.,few,CSASGRLASSYNEQFF,TGCAGTGCTAGTGGTCGTCTAGCAAGCTCCTACAATGAGCAGTTCTTC
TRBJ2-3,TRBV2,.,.,CASSDGISSTDMQYF,TGTGCCAGCAGTGACGGGATCTCTAGCACAGATATGCAGTATTTT
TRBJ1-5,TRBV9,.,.,CASSVGQLITSNQPQHF,TGTGCCAGCAGCGTAGGACAGCTTATTACCAGCAATCAGCCCCAGCATTTT
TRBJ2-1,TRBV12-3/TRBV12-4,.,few,CAQLWGDNEQFF,TGTGCCCAGCTGTGGGGAGACAATGAGCAGTTCTTC
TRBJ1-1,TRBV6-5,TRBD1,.,CASSYPGQGDMNTEAFF,TGTGCCAGCAGTTACCCTGGACAGGGGGACATGAACACTGAAGCTTTCTTT
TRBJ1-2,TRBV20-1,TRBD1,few,CSASDGGTGCSYTF,TGCAGTGCTAGCGACGGCGGGACAGGATGTAGCTACACCTTC
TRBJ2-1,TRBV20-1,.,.,CSASRASGSEQFF,TGCAGTGCCTCGCGTGCCTCCGGTAGTGAGCAGTTCTTC
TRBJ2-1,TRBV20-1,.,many,CSAEIGRSSYNEQFF,TGCAGTGCGGAGATAGGACGTAGCTCCTACAATGAGCAGTTCTTC
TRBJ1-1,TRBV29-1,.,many,CSVQRLPGTDNTEAFF,TGCAGCGTTCAGCGTCTGCCAGGGACCGATAACACTGAAGCTTTCTTT
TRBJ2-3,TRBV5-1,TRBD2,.,CASWGGTASTDTQYF,TGCGCCAGCTGGGGGGGGACGGCTAGCACAGATACGCAGTATTTT
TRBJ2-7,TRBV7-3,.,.,CASSLLGRAHEQYF,TGTGCCAGCAGCTTACTTGGCAGGGCCCACGAGCAGTACTTC
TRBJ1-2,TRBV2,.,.,CASSEGAGGYTF,TGTGCCAGCAGTGAGGGAGCAGGAGGCTACACCTTC
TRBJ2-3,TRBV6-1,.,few,CASSELVTRTDTQYF,TGTGCCAGCAGTGAGCTAGTGACCCGAACAGATACGCAGTATTTT
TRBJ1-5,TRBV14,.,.,CASSQDMGQPQHF,TGTGCCAGCAGCCAAGACATGGGTCAGCCCCAGCATTTT
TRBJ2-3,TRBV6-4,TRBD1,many,CASSDGQGGTDTQYF,TGTGCCAGCAGTGACGGACAGGGGGGCACAGATACGCAGTATTTT
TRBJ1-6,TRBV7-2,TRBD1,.,CASSFGTGATWGSYNSPLHF,TGTGCCAGCAGCTTTGGGACAGGCGCCACGTGGGGCTCCTATAATTCACCCCTCCACTTT
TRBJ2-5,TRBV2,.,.,CASGALGETQYF,TGTGCCAGCGGCGCCCTAGGAGAGACCCAGTACTTC
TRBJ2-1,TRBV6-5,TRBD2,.,CASTPSGVGGEQFF,TGTGCCAGCACTCCAAGCGGGGTCGGGGGTGAGCAGTTCTTC
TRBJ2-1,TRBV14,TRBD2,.,CASSYTSGVSNEQFF,TGTGCCAGCAGCTATACTAGCGGGGTGTCTAATGAGCAGTTCTTC
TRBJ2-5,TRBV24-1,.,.,CATSGAINNEQYF,TGTGCCACCTCCGGGGCTATAAACAATGAGCAGTACTTC
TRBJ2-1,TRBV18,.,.,CASSPNPVVPAAYNEQFF,TGTGCCAGCTCACCCAATCCGGTGGTCCCCGCGGCCTACAATGAGCAGTTCTTC
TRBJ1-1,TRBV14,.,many,CASSQYKEAFF,TGTGCCAGCAGCCAGTATAAGGAAGCTTTCTTT
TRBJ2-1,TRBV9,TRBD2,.,CASSFPRTSGGPSSYNEQFF,TGTGCCAGCAGCTTTCCACGGACTAGCGGGGGGCCCAGCTCCTACAATGAGCAGTTCTTC
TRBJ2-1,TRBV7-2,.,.,CASSQERDLGGEQFF,TGTGCCAGCAGCCAAGAGCGGGACCTAGGGGGAGAGCAGTTCTTC
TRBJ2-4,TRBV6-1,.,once,CASSGTRGSGIQYF,TGTGCCAGCAGTGGAACCAGGGGTTCGGGCATTCAGTACTTC